The 24 T cell receptor beta chains below were found in one sample sequenced in a study of blood T cell repertoires in COVID-19. Profiling relied on immunoSEQ multiplex PCR, and the TCRdb table lists in-frame clones only, not all of them. The table lists roughly 60,000 clones, about four fifths of them singletons, with 25% in the top ten. Material: peripheral blood. The receptors here all came from a human donor in a cohort sampled during active COVID-19.

This chain connects TRBV14 to TRBJ2-7; 7 bases align to TRBD2. The CDR3 is made up of 15 amino acids. J was trimmed by 2 bases and V by 2 bases; bases with no gene match: 6. In germline, CDR1 is SGHDN, CDR2 FVKESK. The CDR3 loop is CASSQLTGLAYEQYF. In DNA, the CDR3 is TGTGCCAGCAGCCAACTTACCGGACTAGCCTACGAGCAGTACTTC.

CDR3 protein: CASSHHRGLGTEAFF. The CDR3 bases are TGTGCCAGCAGCCACCACAGGGGATTGGGCACTGAAGCTTTCTTT. This sequence joins TRBV3-1 (or the pseudogene TRBV3-2) and TRBJ1-1; 7 bases are a match to TRBD1. J lost 4 bases, V lost 3 bases, and 8 bases had no gene match. The germline CDR1 and CDR2 sequences are LGHDT and YNNKEL (reference sequence). The CDR3 is 15 amino acids.

V is TRBV4-2 and J is TRBJ1-1; 8 positions agree with TRBD1. Trimming at V came to 0 bases and at J to 4 bases, leaving 13 bases not matched to a gene. CDR3 length: 18 amino acids. The germline V gene encodes CDR1 LGHNA and CDR2 YNFKEQ. The CDR3 is CASSQDPGGSYHGTEAFF. The CDR3, as DNA: TGTGCCAGCAGCCAAGACCCAGGGGGCAGCTACCATGGCACTGAAGCTTTCTTT.

The J gene is TRBJ2-4, the V gene TRBV2; no definite D call. The CDR3 consists of 13 residues. Germline CDR1 reads SNHLY; CDR2 reads FYNNEI. V was cut by 3 bases and J by 9 bases, with 12 bases left in between. The CDR3 here is CASSEAAVSIQYF. The CDR3 coding sequence is TGTGCCAGCAGTGAGGCCGCTGTAAGCATTCAGTACTTC.

The chain joins TRBV7-3 to TRBJ2-7, with D perhaps matching TRBD2 (5 bases). Trimming stripped 5 bases from V and 5 bases from J, with 13 bases between. The CDR3 loop spans 13 amino acids. CDR1 is SGHTA and CDR2 is FQGTGA in the germline V gene. CDR3 protein: CASSATGMHEQYF. CDR3 coding DNA: TGTGCCAGCAGCGCAACGGGGATGCACGAGCAGTACTTC.

Worth noting for this clone: A junction end diverges from the germline sequence, so it may reflect a read error. This rearrangement joins TRBV3-1 (or the pseudogene TRBV3-2) to TRBJ2-5, with a weak D call TRBD1 (6 bases). The CDR3 runs 12 residues. The germline V gene has CDR1 LGHDT and CDR2 YNNKEL (reference sequence). CDR3 DNA sequence: TGTGCCAGCAGCCAAGGTGTAAGGACAGCCCACTTC. This translates into CASSQGVRTAHF.

The chain carries TRBV2 and TRBJ1-4, with 9 bases matching TRBD1. The junction had 10 bases not matched to a gene; V was cut back by 6 bases and J by 8 bases. The CDR3 extends over 15 amino acids. Germline lookup yields CDR1 SNHLY and CDR2 FYNNEI. CDR3 sequence reads: CASRADRGGGEKLFF. In nucleotides, the CDR3 is TGTGCCAGCAGGGCCGACAGGGGGGGAGGCGAAAAACTGTTTTTT.

The sample holds one count of this clone. The chain joins TRBV5-6 to TRBJ2-1; tentative D call: TRBD2 (5 bases). The germline CDR1 and CDR2 sequences are SGHDT and YYEEEE. With 4 bases removed from V and 14 bases from J, the gap between germline ends came to 16 bases. CDR3 length: 12 residues. CDR3 protein: CASSTDGLGEFF. Here the CDR3 DNA reads TGTGCCAGCAGCACGGACGGTCTCGGGGAGTTCTTC.

The chain couples TRBV18 to TRBJ1-5, with a possible D match to TRBD1 (5 bases). Germline V gene sequence: CDR1 KGHSH, CDR2 LQKENI. The CDR3 is 13 residues long. Trimming took off 0 bases at V and 11 bases at J, with 11 bases between the two ends. This CDR3 reads CASSPPHTGSQHF. DNA of the CDR3: TGTGCCAGCTCACCACCCCATACAGGTTCCCAGCATTTT.

The V gene is TRBV5-1, the J gene TRBJ2-3, with 9 bases aligning to TRBD2. The CDR3 has 18 residues. J lost 10 bases, V lost 0 bases, and 18 bases had no gene match. Per germline, CDR1 SGHRS and CDR2 YFSETQ. In nucleotides, the CDR3 is TGCGCCAGCAGCTTGGTGGCTAGCGGGGAGGCGCCCTTTGGAGCGCAGTATTTT. Translation gives CASSLVASGEAPFGAQYF.

This clone was seen only a few times. The CDR3: CATSRGRRGRFTEAFF. DNA of the CDR3: TGTGCCACCAGCAGGGGCCGAAGAGGGCGGTTCACTGAAGCTTTCTTT. The chain recombines TRBV15 with TRBJ1-1; D call uncertain. Germline CDR1 and CDR2: LNHNV and YYDKDF (reference sequence). This CDR3 spans 16 amino acids. Trimming left V 3 bases short and J 4 bases short, with 18 bases between.

The rearrangement joins TRBV9 to TRBJ1-3; the D is unclear. CDR3 length: 14 residues. Germline-derived CDR1 and CDR2 are SGDLS and YYNGEE. V lost 0 bases to trimming and J lost 2 bases, with 6 bases between them. The CDR3 nucleotides read TGTGCCAGCAGCGTAGAGAGTACTGGAAACACCATATATTTT. Protein sequence: CASSVESTGNTIYF.

The V gene is TRBV27, the J gene TRBJ2-5; D is uncertain. The germline V gene has CDR1 MNHEY and CDR2 SMNVEV (reference sequence). V dropped 0 bases and J dropped 5 bases, with 10 bases sitting between them. This CDR3 is 14 amino acids long. CDR3 DNA sequence: TGTGCCAGCAGTTTATCGACACCGGTGGAGACCCAGTACTTC. Residues: CASSLSTPVETQYF.

The J gene is TRBJ1-4, the V gene TRBV7-9; 9 nucleotides line up with TRBD1. V was clipped by 5 bases and J by 1 base; unmatched bases: 5. CDR1 SEHNR and CDR2 FQNEAQ come from the germline V gene (reference sequence). CDR3 length: 16 residues. CDR3: CASSLQGARTNEKLFF. The CDR3 DNA sequence: TGTGCCAGCAGCCTACAGGGGGCGCGAACTAATGAAAAACTGTTTTTT.

This chain connects TRBV5-5 to TRBJ2-7; 9 bases align to TRBD2. Trimming removed 6 bases from V and 5 bases from J; junction bases left unmatched: 15. Germline V lookup: CDR1 SGHKS, CDR2 YYEKEE (reference sequence). The CDR3 covers 16 residues. The CDR3 coding sequence is TGTGCCAGCACGAATAACCCCGCGGGAGGGTCGGACGAGCAGTACTTC. Translated, it gives CASTNNPAGGSDEQYF.

The genes are TRBV9 and TRBJ1-2; maybe TRBD1 (5 bases). The CDR3 sequence is 14 residues long. The V end lost 4 bases, the J end lost 7 bases, and 17 bases lay between the germline ends. Germline CDR1 is SGDLS and CDR2 is YYNGEE. CDR3 sequence: CASSPGPDAGGYTF. CDR3 nucleotide sequence: TGTGCCAGCAGCCCAGGGCCCGATGCCGGTGGCTACACCTTC.

This chain connects TRBV7-8 to TRBJ2-7; 10 positions agree with TRBD2. CDR1 SGHVS and CDR2 FQNEAQ come from the germline V gene. The CDR3 contains 16 residues. After removal of 4 bases from V and 2 bases from J, the junction contained 8 bases not matched to a gene. The CDR3 nucleotides are TGTGCCAGCAGCTCCTCAGGACTAGCGGTAACCTACGAGCAGTACTTC. The encoded protein is CASSSSGLAVTYEQYF.

V gene TRBV2 combines with J gene TRBJ2-1; 12 bases align to TRBD2. Trimming removed 10 bases from V and 7 bases from J; junction bases left unmatched: 5. This CDR3 spans 13 amino acids. CDR1 is SNHLY, CDR2 FYNNEI, per germline. The CDR3 region is CATRLAGVNEQFF. The CDR3 region has the DNA TGTGCCACCAGACTAGCGGGAGTAAATGAGCAGTTCTTC.

J is TRBJ2-5 and V is TRBV5-4; 8 positions match TRBD1. The germline V gene encodes CDR1 SGHNT and CDR2 YYREEE (reference sequence). The V and J ends lost 4 bases and 5 bases, in that order; junction bases with no gene match: 16. This CDR3 comprises 17 residues. CDR3 sequence reads: CASSIGQGSLGGETQYF. CDR3 bases: TGTGCCAGCAGCATTGGACAGGGAAGTTTAGGTGGGGAGACCCAGTACTTC.

The chain uses TRBV3-1 (or the pseudogene TRBV3-2) and TRBJ1-1; D is unclear. The CDR3 contains 15 residues. Germline V gene data show CDR1 as LGHDT and CDR2 as YNNKEL (reference sequence). Trimming pared 4 bases from V and 5 bases from J, leaving 17 bases between. CDR3 coding DNA: TGTGCCAGCAGCCCAATGGGAGGGCGAGGGACTGAAGCTTTCTTT. Translated: CASSPMGGRGTEAFF.

This clone occurred a few times. The rearrangement uses TRBV9 and TRBJ2-7; a possible D gene is TRBD1 (5 bases). This CDR3 contains 13 residues. Germline-derived CDR1 and CDR2 are SGDLS and YYNGEE. Trimming shortened V by 4 bases and J by 4 bases, and 12 bases separated the two germline ends. DNA for the CDR3: TGTGCCAGCAGCACCAGGGTTAGGTACGAGCAGTACTTC. Amino acids: CASSTRVRYEQYF.

Here the CDR3 reads CASRKASEYNEQFF. CDR3 nucleotide sequence: TGTGCCAGCAGAAAAGCTAGCGAGTACAATGAGCAGTTCTTC. This chain uses TRBV27 with TRBJ2-1; D is perhaps TRBD2 (6 bases). V dropped 6 bases and J dropped 4 bases, with 13 bases sitting between them. CDR3 length: 14 residues. Germline lookup yields CDR1 MNHEY and CDR2 SMNVEV (reference sequence).

V is TRBV9 and J is TRBJ2-1; 7 bases map to TRBD2. The CDR3 spans 15 residues. With V trimmed by 2 bases and J by 6 bases, 8 bases remained unmatched. CDR1 is SGDLS and CDR2 is YYNGEE in the germline V gene. As DNA, the CDR3 is TGTGCCAGCAGCGTGGGGAGGGCCTCGTCCAATGAGCAGTTCTTC. It specifies CASSVGRASSNEQFF.

The V gene is TRBV2, the J gene TRBJ2-5; 13 bases agree with TRBD2. Germline-derived CDR1 and CDR2 are SNHLY and FYNNEI. CDR3 size: 15 residues. With V trimmed by 5 bases and J by 5 bases, 5 bases remained unmatched. This CDR3 is CASSPGTSGIETQYF. CDR3 bases: TGTGCCAGCAGTCCCGGGACTAGCGGGATCGAGACCCAGTACTTC.